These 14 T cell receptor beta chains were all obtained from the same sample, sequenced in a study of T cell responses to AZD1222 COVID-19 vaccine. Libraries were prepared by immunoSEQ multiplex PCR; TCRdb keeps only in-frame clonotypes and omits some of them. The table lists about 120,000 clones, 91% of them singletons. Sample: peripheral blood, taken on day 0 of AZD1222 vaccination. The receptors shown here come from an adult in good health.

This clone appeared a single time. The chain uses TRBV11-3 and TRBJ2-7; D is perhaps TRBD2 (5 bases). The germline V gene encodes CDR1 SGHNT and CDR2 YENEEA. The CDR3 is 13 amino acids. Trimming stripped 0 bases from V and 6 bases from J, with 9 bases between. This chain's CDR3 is CASSLDGLSEQYF. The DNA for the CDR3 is TGTGCCAGCAGCTTAGATGGACTCTCCGAGCAGTACTTC.

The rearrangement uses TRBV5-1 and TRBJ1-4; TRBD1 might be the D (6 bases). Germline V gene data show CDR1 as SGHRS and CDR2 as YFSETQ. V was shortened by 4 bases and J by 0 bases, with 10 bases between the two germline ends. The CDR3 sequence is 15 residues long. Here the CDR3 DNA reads TGCGCCAGCAGCGAAACAGGGTCAACTAATGAAAAACTGTTTTTT. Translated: CASSETGSTNEKLFF.

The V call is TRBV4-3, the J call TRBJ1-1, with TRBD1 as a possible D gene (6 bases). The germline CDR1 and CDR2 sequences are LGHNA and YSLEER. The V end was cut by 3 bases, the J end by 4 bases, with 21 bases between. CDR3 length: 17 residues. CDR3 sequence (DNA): TGCGCCAGCAGCCAGAGTAGGCTAGGGGGGCTCGGCACTGAAGCTTTCTTT. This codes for CASSQSRLGGLGTEAFF.

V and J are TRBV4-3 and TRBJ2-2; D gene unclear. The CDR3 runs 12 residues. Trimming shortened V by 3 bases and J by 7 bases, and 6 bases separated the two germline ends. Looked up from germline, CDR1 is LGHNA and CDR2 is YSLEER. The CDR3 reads CASSHSIGELFF. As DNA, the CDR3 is TGCGCCAGCAGCCACTCGATCGGGGAGCTGTTTTTT.

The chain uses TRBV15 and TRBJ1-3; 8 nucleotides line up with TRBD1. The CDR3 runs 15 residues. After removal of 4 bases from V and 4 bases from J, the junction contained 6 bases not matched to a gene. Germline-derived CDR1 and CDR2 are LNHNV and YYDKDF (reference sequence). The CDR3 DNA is TGTGCCACCAGCACGAGACAGGGGAGGGGAAACACCATATATTTT. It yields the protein CATSTRQGRGNTIYF.

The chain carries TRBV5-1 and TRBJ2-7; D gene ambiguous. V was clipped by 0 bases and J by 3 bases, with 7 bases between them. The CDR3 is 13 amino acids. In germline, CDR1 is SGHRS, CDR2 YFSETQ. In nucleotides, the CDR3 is TGCGCCAGCAGCTTGGAACGGAACTACGAGCAGTACTTC. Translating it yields CASSLERNYEQYF.

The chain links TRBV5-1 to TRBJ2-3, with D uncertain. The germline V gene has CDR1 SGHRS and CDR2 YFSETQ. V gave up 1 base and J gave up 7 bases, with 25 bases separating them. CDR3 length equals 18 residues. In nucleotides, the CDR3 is TGCGCCAGCAGCTTGCAAGGGCCATCCCCCCCTCCCCAAAATACGCAGTATTTT. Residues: CASSLQGPSPPPQNTQYF. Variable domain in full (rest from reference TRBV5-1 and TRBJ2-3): KAGVTQTPRYLIKTRGQQVTLSCSPISGHRSVSWYQQTPGQGLQFLFEYFSETQRNKGNFPGRFSGRQFSNSRSEMNVSTLELGDSALYLCASSLQGPSPPPQNTQYFGPGTRLTVL.

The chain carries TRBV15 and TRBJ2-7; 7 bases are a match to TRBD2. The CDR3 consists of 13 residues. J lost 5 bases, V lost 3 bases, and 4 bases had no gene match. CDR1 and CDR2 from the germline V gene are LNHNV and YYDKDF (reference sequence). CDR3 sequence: CATSRMGGNEQYF. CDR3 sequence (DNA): TGTGCCACCAGCAGGATGGGAGGGAACGAGCAGTACTTC.

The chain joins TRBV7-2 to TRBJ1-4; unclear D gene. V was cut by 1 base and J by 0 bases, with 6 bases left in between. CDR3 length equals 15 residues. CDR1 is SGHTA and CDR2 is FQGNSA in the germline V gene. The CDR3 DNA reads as TGTGCCAGCAGCTTAGATGTAGCAACTAATGAAAAACTGTTTTTT. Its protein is CASSLDVATNEKLFF.

The CDR3, as DNA: TGCGCCAGCAGCCAAGGTCCAGGGGGCAATGAGCAGTTCTTC. As protein: CASSQGPGGNEQFF. The chain is built from TRBV4-1 and TRBJ2-1, with 7 nucleotides matching TRBD1. This CDR3 is 14 amino acids long. Germline V gene sequence: CDR1 MGHRA, CDR2 YSYEKL. V gave up 1 base and J gave up 6 bases; unmatched junction bases: 3.

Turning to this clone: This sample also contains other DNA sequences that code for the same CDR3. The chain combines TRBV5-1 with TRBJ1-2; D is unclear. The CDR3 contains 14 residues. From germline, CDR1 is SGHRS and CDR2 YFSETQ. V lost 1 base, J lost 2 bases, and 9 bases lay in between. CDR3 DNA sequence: TGCGCCAGCAGCTTGCAAGGGCCGAACTATGGCTACACCTTC. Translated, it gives CASSLQGPNYGYTF.

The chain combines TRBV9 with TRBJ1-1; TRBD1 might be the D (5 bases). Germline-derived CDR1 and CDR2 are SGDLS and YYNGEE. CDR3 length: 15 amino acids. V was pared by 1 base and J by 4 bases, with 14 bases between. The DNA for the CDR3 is TGTGCCAGCAGCGTATCTGACAGAAGGGGCACTGAAGCTTTCTTT. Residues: CASSVSDRRGTEAFF.

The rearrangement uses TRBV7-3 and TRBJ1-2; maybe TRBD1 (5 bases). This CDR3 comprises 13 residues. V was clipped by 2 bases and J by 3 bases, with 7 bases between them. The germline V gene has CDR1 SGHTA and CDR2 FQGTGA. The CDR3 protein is CASSLGGDYGYTF. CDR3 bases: TGTGCCAGCAGCTTAGGGGGAGACTATGGCTACACCTTC. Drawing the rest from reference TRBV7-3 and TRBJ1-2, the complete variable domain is GAGVSQTPSNKVTEKGKYVELRCDPISGHTALYWYRQSLGQGPEFLIYFQGTGAADDSGLPNDRFFAVRPEGSVSTLKIQRTERGDSAVYLCASSLGGDYGYTFGSGTRLTVV.

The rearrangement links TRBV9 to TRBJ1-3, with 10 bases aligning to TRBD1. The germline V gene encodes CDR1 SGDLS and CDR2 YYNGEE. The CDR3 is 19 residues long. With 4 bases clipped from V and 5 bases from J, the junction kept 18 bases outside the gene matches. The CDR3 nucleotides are TGTGCCAGCAGCTCTAGTACAGGGACAGGGGAAAGGTTACGAAACACCATATATTTT. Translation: CASSSSTGTGERLRNTIYF.